One sample yielded the 29 T cell receptor beta chains listed below, sequenced in a study of cytomegalovirus exposure and HLA in healthy donors. Primers included in the PCR were 60 Vbeta and 13 Jbeta primers. Sequencing used immunoSEQ multiplex PCR; TCRdb keeps in-frame clones, though not all of them. The sample has 35,000 to 45,000 clones; 50% to 55% are singletons. The material sequenced was PBMCs. The receptors were sampled from a human donor in good health.

This clone appeared a few times. The chain is built from TRBV2 and TRBJ2-7; 7 positions match TRBD1. Germline V CDR1 and CDR2: SNHLY, FYNNEI. This CDR3 spans 15 amino acids. After removal of 6 bases from V and 3 bases from J, the junction contained 11 bases not matched to a gene. The CDR3 DNA reads TGTGCCAGCAGCAAAATAGGGGGCCTGAACTACGAGCAGTACTTC. Its protein is CASSKIGGLNYEQYF.

This rearrangement joins TRBV23-1 to TRBJ2-7; TRBD1 might be the D (5 bases). TRBV23-1 is marked as an open reading frame, function uncertain. CDR3 length: 14 residues. Trimming left V 4 bases short and J 2 bases short, with 12 bases between. CDR3 nucleotide sequence: TGCGCCAGCAGTCGCACAGGTGCCCCCTACGAGCAGTACTTC. This gives the protein CASSRTGAPYEQYF.

The chain recombines TRBV5-6 with TRBJ1-2; D possibly corresponds to TRBD1 (6 bases). Deletions cut 1 base from V and 5 bases from J, with 21 bases between. CDR1 is SGHDT, CDR2 YYEEEE, per germline. This CDR3 is 17 amino acids long. Here the CDR3 reads CASSLFFRSTGEYGYTF. As DNA, the CDR3 is TGTGCCAGCAGCTTGTTTTTTCGGTCGACAGGTGAATATGGCTACACCTTC.

The chain recombines TRBV7-8 with TRBJ2-1; D is perhaps TRBD2 (7 bases). The CDR3 is 16 residues long. Trimming removed 4 bases at V and 5 bases at J, with 18 bases between. Germline values: CDR1 SGHVS, CDR2 FQNEAQ. The CDR3 loop is CASSSLGAGAHNEQFF. In nucleotides, the CDR3 is TGTGCCAGCAGCTCCCTGGGGGCGGGGGCTCACAATGAGCAGTTCTTC.

There are a few counts of this clone. The chain couples TRBV7-3 to TRBJ2-7, with 7 bases identical to TRBD1. The CDR3 length is 14 residues. The J segment lost 5 bases and the V segment lost 3 bases, leaving 7 bases of the junction unmatched. Germline CDR1 reads SGHTA; CDR2 reads FQGTGA. The CDR3 DNA is TGTGCCAGCAGCTTCGGGACAGTGATTAACGAGCAGTACTTC. Protein product: CASSFGTVINEQYF.

The rearrangement links TRBV7-9 to TRBJ2-5; 10 positions agree with TRBD2. CDR1 is SEHNR, CDR2 FQNEAQ, per germline (reference sequence). The CDR3 totals 15 residues. V lost 1 base to trimming and J lost 5 bases; unmatched junction nucleotides: 4. Here the CDR3 reads CASSLVLAGVETQYF. The CDR3 DNA is TGTGCCAGCAGCTTAGTGCTAGCGGGAGTGGAGACCCAGTACTTC.

The CDR3 spells CASSLPGGSGTDTQYF. Here the CDR3 DNA reads TGTGCCAGCAGCCTCCCGGGGGGGTCCGGCACAGATACGCAGTATTTT. This chain links TRBV11-1 with TRBJ2-3; TRBD2 aligns across 8 bases. The germline V gene encodes CDR1 SGHAT and CDR2 FQDESV (reference sequence). The CDR3 length is 16 residues. The ends lost 5 bases at V and 1 base at J; junction bases unmatched: 8.

The rearrangement uses TRBV19 and TRBJ1-1; D is possibly TRBD1 (6 bases). This CDR3 comprises 15 residues. V was shortened by 4 bases and J by 4 bases, with 16 bases between the two germline ends. Germline CDR1 reads LNHDA; CDR2 reads SQIVND (reference sequence). The CDR3 loop reads CASSSYRVSATEAFF. The CDR3 DNA follows: TGTGCCAGTAGTAGCTACAGGGTATCAGCCACTGAAGCTTTCTTT.

Worth noting for this clone: The germline gene is not matched at one end of the junction; a read error may be the cause. This chain uses TRBV9 with TRBJ2-5, with a possible D match to TRBD2 (6 bases). The CDR3 covers 15 residues. The V gene's germline CDR1 is SGDLS and CDR2 YYNGEE. CDR3 amino acids: CVSSPSVGGEETQYF. CDR3 coding DNA: TGTGTCAGCAGCCCGAGCGTGGGGGGTGAAGAGACCCAGTACTTC.

The V gene is TRBV6-1, the J gene TRBJ1-1; D gene uncertain. The V end lost 6 bases, the J end lost 1 base, and 15 bases lay between the germline ends. The CDR3 totals 15 residues. Germline V lookup: CDR1 MNHNS, CDR2 SASEGT. CDR3 region: CASRPPKKRNTEAFF. The CDR3 nucleotides are TGTGCCAGCAGGCCCCCTAAAAAAAGGAACACTGAAGCTTTCTTT.

This chain uses TRBV5-6 with TRBJ2-7, with 7 bases lining up with TRBD1. The CDR3 has 13 residues. Germline CDR1 SGHDT, CDR2 YYEEEE. V shed 4 bases, J shed 1 base, and the junction held 2 bases outside the gene matches. The CDR3 reads CASSRGQSYEQYF. Here the CDR3 DNA reads TGTGCCAGCAGCCGGGGACAGTCCTACGAGCAGTACTTC.

The chain combines TRBV7-9 with TRBJ1-1, with D tentatively TRBD1 (6 bases). There are 13 residues in the CDR3. V shed 0 bases and J shed 4 bases, with 6 bases lying between them. Germline-derived CDR1 and CDR2 are SEHNR and FQNEAQ (reference sequence). The DNA of the CDR3 is TGTGCCAGCAGCTTAGCCAGGGGCACTGAAGCTTTCTTT. Protein: CASSLARGTEAFF.

The V gene is TRBV19, the J gene TRBJ1-2; D is possibly TRBD1 (5 bases). The CDR3 length is 15 residues. The germline V and J ends were trimmed by 5 bases and 3 bases, with 16 bases remaining between them. Germline V gene data show CDR1 as LNHDA and CDR2 as SQIVND (reference sequence). This CDR3 reads CASSPHDVRDYGYTF. Here the CDR3 DNA reads TGTGCCAGTAGTCCTCATGACGTCAGGGACTATGGCTACACCTTC.

This clone was recorded once. This chain's CDR3 is CASRPGGSRGLEQYF. The CDR3 DNA sequence: TGTGCCAGCAGGCCTGGAGGTAGCCGAGGTTTAGAGCAGTACTTC. The V gene is TRBV7-2, the J gene TRBJ2-7, with D perhaps TRBD2 (5 bases). Germline CDR1 reads SGHTA; CDR2 reads FQGNSA. The CDR3 is 15 amino acids. The V gene lost 6 bases and the J gene lost 7 bases, with 22 bases spanning the gap. Drawing the rest from reference TRBV7-2 and TRBJ2-7, the complete variable domain is GAGVSQSPSNKVTEKGKDVELRCDPISGHTALYWYRQSLGQGLEFLIYFQGNSAPDKSGLPSDRFSAERTGGSVSTLTIQRTQQEDSAVYLCASRPGGSRGLEQYFGPGTRLTVT.

This clone has more than one count but fewer than ten. V and J are TRBV19 and TRBJ1-5, with 10 bases fitting TRBD1. From germline, CDR1 is LNHDA and CDR2 SQIVND (reference sequence). V shed 3 bases and J 2 bases; nucleotides not matched to a gene: 4. CDR3 size: 16 residues. The CDR3 spells CASSIFGTGGNQPQHF. Here the CDR3 DNA reads TGTGCCAGTAGTATTTTCGGGACAGGGGGCAATCAGCCCCAGCATTTT.

This chain uses TRBV4-3 with TRBJ2-5; D ambiguous. Deletions cut 1 base from V and 1 base from J, with 10 bases between. CDR3 length: 15 residues. Per germline, CDR1 LGHNA and CDR2 YSLEER. The DNA for the CDR3 is TGCGCCAGCAGCCAAGGTCAATCAGGCCAAGAGACCCAGTACTTC. Its translation is CASSQGQSGQETQYF.

The gene calls are TRBV5-1 and TRBJ1-1; no firm D call. The V gene's germline CDR1 is SGHRS and CDR2 YFSETQ. Between the trimmed V and J ends, which lost 4 bases and 1 base, there was a span of 11 bases. This CDR3 is built from 14 residues. The CDR3 bases are TGCGCCAGCAGCCTACTAAACGGGAACACTGAAGCTTTCTTT. It translates to CASSLLNGNTEAFF. The whole variable domain, remainder taken from reference TRBV5-1 and TRBJ1-1, is KAGVTQTPRYLIKTRGQQVTLSCSPISGHRSVSWYQQTPGQGLQFLFEYFSETQRNKGNFPGRFSGRQFSNSRSEMNVSTLELGDSALYLCASSLLNGNTEAFFGQGTRLTVV.

The chain uses TRBV19 and TRBJ1-5; the D gene is possibly TRBD1 (6 bases). Germline V gene sequence: CDR1 LNHDA, CDR2 SQIVND (reference sequence). The V end lost 7 bases, the J end lost 6 bases, and 19 bases lay between the germline ends. The CDR3 totals 15 residues. The CDR3 reads CASNTGQGISQPQHF. The CDR3 DNA reads as TGTGCCAGTAACACAGGGCAGGGGATTAGTCAGCCCCAGCATTTT.

V is TRBV19 and J is TRBJ2-2, with D possibly matching TRBD2 (5 bases). The CDR3 is made up of 16 amino acids. Germline V gene sequence: CDR1 LNHDA, CDR2 SQIVND (reference sequence). Trimming took off 3 bases at V and 5 bases at J, with 16 bases between the two ends. The CDR3 sequence is CASSIVGAPGTGELFF. CDR3 nucleotides: TGTGCCAGTAGTATCGTGGGAGCCCCGGGGACCGGGGAGCTGTTTTTT.

The gene calls are TRBV5-4 and TRBJ1-4, with D perhaps TRBD1 (5 bases). This CDR3 is built from 16 residues. Germline values: CDR1 SGHNT, CDR2 YYREEE (reference sequence). V was shortened by 4 bases and J by 1 base, with 14 bases between the two germline ends. The CDR3 nucleotides are TGTGCCAGCAGCGCGGGGGGGTCGGGAACTAATGAAAAACTGTTTTTT. Amino acids: CASSAGGSGTNEKLFF.

The chain links TRBV10-3 to TRBJ2-7; D is uncertain. Per germline, CDR1 ENHRY and CDR2 SYGVKD. The ends were cut back, 1 base at V and 6 bases at J, with 4 bases in the middle. This CDR3 spans 11 amino acids. In nucleotides, the CDR3 is TGTGCCATCAGTGAGTACAGCGAGCAGTACTTC. Amino acid sequence: CAISEYSEQYF.

The rearrangement joins TRBV7-2 to TRBJ1-2, with D possibly being TRBD1 (5 bases). The V end lost 4 bases, the J end lost 0 bases, and 12 bases lay between the germline ends. The CDR3 length is 15 residues. Per germline, CDR1 SGHTA and CDR2 FQGNSA. CDR3 in amino acids: CASSSEDTTNYGYTF. The CDR3 bases are TGTGCCAGCAGCTCAGAGGACACTACTAACTATGGCTACACCTTC.

The J gene is TRBJ2-7, the V gene TRBV29-1, with D unresolved. The germline CDR1 and CDR2 sequences are SQVTM and ANQGSEA. The CDR3 contains 11 residues. CDR3 sequence: CSSRSGNEQYF. The CDR3 coding sequence is TGCAGTTCCCGGTCAGGTAACGAGCAGTACTTC.

This clone was seen more than once but under ten times. The sample carries other DNA sequences with the same CDR3. CDR3 protein: CASSMMSSGETQYF. CDR3 DNA sequence: TGTGCCAGTAGTATGATGTCATCCGGGGAGACCCAGTACTTC. This chain links TRBV19 with TRBJ2-5; D is ambiguous. The CDR3 loop spans 14 amino acids. Trimming stripped 3 bases from V and 5 bases from J, with 13 bases between. CDR1 is LNHDA, CDR2 SQIVND, per germline (reference sequence). The full variable domain, with the rest looked up from reference TRBV19 and TRBJ2-5, is DGGITQSPKYLFRKEGQNVTLSCEQNLNHDAMYWYRQDPGQGLRLIYYSQIVNDFQKGDIAEGYSVSREKKESFPLTVTSAQKNPTAFYLCASSMMSSGETQYFGPGTRLLVL.

This clone was seen a handful of times. This sequence joins TRBV6-5 and TRBJ2-3; perhaps TRBD2 as D (5 bases). The CDR3 covers 12 residues. Germline CDR1 and CDR2: MNHEY and SVGAGI. Trimming cost V 4 bases and J 8 bases, with 10 bases left between them. CDR3 bases: TGTGCCAGCAGTTCCAGGACTTCTACGCAGTATTTT. Translation gives CASSSRTSTQYF.

This clone was seen only a few times. The chain employs TRBV4-3 and TRBJ1-6; 10 bases map to TRBD1. Trimming at V came to 4 bases and at J to 9 bases, leaving 6 bases not matched to a gene. This CDR3 is built from 15 residues. Per germline, CDR1 LGHNA and CDR2 YSLEER. The CDR3 here is CASSRGQGSFSPLHF. The CDR3 nucleotides are TGCGCCAGCAGCCGGGGACAGGGGTCCTTTTCACCCCTCCACTTT.

In regard to this clone: At the DNA level, this CDR3 is encoded by other sequences in the same sample as well. V gene TRBV6-5 combines with J gene TRBJ2-1, with D tentatively TRBD1 (6 bases). Germline-derived CDR1 and CDR2 are MNHEY and SVGAGI. V gave up 0 bases and J gave up 4 bases, with 10 bases separating them. CDR3 length: 15 residues. CDR3 residues: CASSYSRQAYNEQFF. The CDR3 nucleotides read TGTGCCAGCAGTTACTCTAGACAGGCTTACAATGAGCAGTTCTTC.

This clone was recorded a few times. The chain is built from TRBV28 and TRBJ2-1; TRBD2 aligns across 9 bases. This CDR3 comprises 15 residues. Germline V gene lookup returns CDR1 MDHEN and CDR2 SYDVKM. V shed 5 bases, J shed 3 bases, and the junction held 5 bases outside the gene matches. DNA for the CDR3: TGTGCCAGCAGTGTTAGCGGGGGAGGCTACAATGAGCAGTTCTTC. It codes for CASSVSGGGYNEQFF.

The chain joins TRBV21-1 to TRBJ2-7; the D call TRBD2 from the table was never checked on the DNA. TRBV21-1 is shown as a pseudogene. The CDR3 is made up of 15 amino acids. The CDR3 nucleotides read TGTGCCAGCAGCAGTCCGGGAAGAAACCACTACGAGCAGTACTTC. This codes for CASSSPGRNHYEQYF.